Sequencing of this T cell receptor (beta chain) was carried out in a study of cytomegalovirus exposure and HLA in healthy donors. Overall study context: Within the Caucasian-associated ancestry cluster were around 80% of the roughly 380 genotyped donors.

Germline values: CDR1 GTSNPN, CDR2 SVGIG (reference sequence). V was cut by 3 bases and J by 4 bases, with 8 bases left in between. The CDR3 is 12 amino acids. As concerns this clone: Other nucleotide sequences from this sample produce the same CDR3.

PCR amplification relied on 60 Vbeta primers (plus 13 Jbeta primers). Only in-frame clones appear in the TCRdb table, and some are missing; sequencing was by immunoSEQ multiplex PCR. The table has about 150,000 clones, around 80% seen once; the top ten hold 0.95% to 1.5%. V is TRBV30 and J is TRBJ2-3; D remains ambiguous. Sequencing was done on a sample of PBMCs. The sequence derives from a boy aged 2 to 9 in good health and CMV-seronegative. For the CDR3, the DNA is TGTGCCTGGAGCCCATCATCAGATACGCAGTATTTT. This gives the protein CAWSPSSDTQYF.